These T cell receptor beta chains were read from a single sample in a study of CD8 T cells in Susac syndrome. TCRdb re-called the immunoSEQ multiplex PCR reads with MiXCR, one entry per CDR3 protein. Here the sample spans some 110,000 distinct CDR3 sequences, around 92% being singletons. Sequenced input: CD4+ T cells from PBMCs. Source of these receptors: a human donor with multiple sclerosis. Both conserved end residues are part of each CDR3.

TRBJ2-5 TRBV3-1 14 CASSPAGIQETQYF
TRBJ1-1 TRBV6-4 14 CASSPGHLNTEAFF
TRBJ2-3 TRBV12-3/TRBV12-4 12 CASSPGPFKQYF
TRBJ2-7 TRBV3-1 16 CASSQDRTGLPGEQYF
TRBJ2-7 TRBV14 11 CASSFQHEQYF
TRBJ2-5 TRBV15 15 CATSFASGWEATQYF
TRBJ2-1 TRBV3-1 16 CASSPYSGGAVGEQFF
TRBJ2-7 TRBV18 16 CASSPRGGGNSYEQYF
TRBJ2-7 TRBV28 13 CASRPPSSYEQYF
TRBJ2-3 TRBV9 16 CASSVGRGAGSDTQYF
TRBJ2-5 TRBV7-7 11 CASGPQETQYF
TRBJ2-7 TRBV13 14 CASSHLGSGYEQYF
TRBJ2-7 TRBV5-1 15 CASSLRQGAEHEQYF
TRBJ1-1 TRBV5-5 12 CASSLDRDKAFF
TRBJ2-7 TRBV20-1 13 CSASQDRTYEQYF
TRBJ1-5 TRBV5-6 18 CASSTDGGGGYSNQPQHF
TRBJ1-2 TRBV29-1 11 CSVGTGPLYTF